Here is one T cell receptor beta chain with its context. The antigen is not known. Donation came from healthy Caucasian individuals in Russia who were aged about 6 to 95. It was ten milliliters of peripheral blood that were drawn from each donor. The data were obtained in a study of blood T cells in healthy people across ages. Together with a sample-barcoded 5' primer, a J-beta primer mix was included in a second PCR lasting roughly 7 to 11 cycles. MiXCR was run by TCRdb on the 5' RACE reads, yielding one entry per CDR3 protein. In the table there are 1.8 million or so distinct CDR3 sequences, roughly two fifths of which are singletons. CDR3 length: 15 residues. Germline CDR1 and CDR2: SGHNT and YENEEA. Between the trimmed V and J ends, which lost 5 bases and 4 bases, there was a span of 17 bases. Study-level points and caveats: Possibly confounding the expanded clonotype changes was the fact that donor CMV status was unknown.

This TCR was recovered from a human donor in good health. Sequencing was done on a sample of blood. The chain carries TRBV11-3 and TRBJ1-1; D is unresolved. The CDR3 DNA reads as TGTGCCAGCAGCCCAGGAGTGGGGTGGAGCACTGAAGCTTTCTTT. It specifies CASSPGVGWSTEAFF.